A single sample gave rise to the 6 T cell receptor beta chains below, sequenced in a study of control samples from healthy donors and cancer patients. Assay used: immunoSEQ multiplex PCR; TCRdb lists only in-frame clones, some missing. The sample records about 250,000 clones, more than 65% being singletons. The source material was PBMCs. These receptor sequences come from a woman aged 60-70 years with lung cancer.

This chain uses TRBV7-3 with TRBJ2-7, with TRBD1 matching 11 bases. From germline, CDR1 is SGHTA and CDR2 FQGTGA. After removal of 1 base from V and 4 bases from J, the junction contained 3 bases not matched to a gene. The CDR3 extends over 15 amino acids. The CDR3 nucleotides read TGTGCCAGCAGCTTAAAGGGACAGGGGGGGTACGAGCAGTACTTC. Translating gives CASSLKGQGGYEQYF. Together with reference TRBV7-3 and TRBJ2-7, the CDR3 gives the full variable domain: GAGVSQTPSNKVTEKGKYVELRCDPISGHTALYWYRQSLGQGPEFLIYFQGTGAADDSGLPNDRFFAVRPEGSVSTLKIQRTERGDSAVYLCASSLKGQGGYEQYFGPGTRLTVT.

The chain joins TRBV2 to TRBJ2-3; TRBD1 matches 9 bases. This CDR3 region has 14 residues. With 10 bases clipped from V and 4 bases from J, the junction kept 9 bases outside the gene matches. CDR1 is SNHLY and CDR2 is FYNNEI in the germline V gene. The CDR3 region has the DNA TGTGCCACCATGGACAGGGGTCCCCCAGATACGCAGTATTTT. It encodes CATMDRGPPDTQYF.

The V and J genes are TRBV7-9 and TRBJ1-1; tentative D call: TRBD1 (5 bases). The germline CDR1 and CDR2 sequences are SEHNR and FQNEAQ (reference sequence). The CDR3 consists of 14 residues. V lost 7 bases to trimming and J lost 4 bases, with 16 bases between them. The CDR3 DNA is TGTGCCAGCAAACAGTTCGGGGCAGCCACTGAAGCTTTCTTT. Amino acid sequence: CASKQFGAATEAFF.

This sequence joins TRBV19 and TRBJ2-6; D is ambiguous. Trimming shortened V by 3 bases and J by 0 bases, and 6 bases separated the two germline ends. Per the germline V gene, CDR1 is LNHDA and CDR2 is SQIVND (reference sequence). There are 15 residues in the CDR3. DNA of the CDR3: TGTGCCAGTAGTATGGGTCTCTCTGGGGCCAACGTCCTGACTTTC. This encodes CASSMGLSGANVLTF. Complete variable domain (other parts from reference TRBV19 and TRBJ2-6): DGGITQSPKYLFRKEGQNVTLSCEQNLNHDAMYWYRQDPGQGLRLIYYSQIVNDFQKGDIAEGYSVSREKKESFPLTVTSAQKNPTAFYLCASSMGLSGANVLTFGAGSRLTVL.

This chain uses TRBV5-5 with TRBJ1-2, with no clear D. The V gene lost 0 bases and the J gene lost 7 bases, with 16 bases spanning the gap. This CDR3 has 15 amino acids. Germline V gene data show CDR1 as SGHKS and CDR2 as YYEKEE (reference sequence). CDR3 protein: CASSLAGGEVSGYTF. CDR3 bases: TGTGCCAGCAGCTTGGCGGGAGGAGAAGTTAGTGGCTACACCTTC.

The chain carries TRBV7-6 and TRBJ2-3; 7 bases are a match to TRBD2. The CDR3 loop spans 16 amino acids. Germline CDR1 is SGHVS and CDR2 is FNYEAQ. The J segment lost 5 bases and the V segment lost 2 bases, leaving 10 bases of the junction unmatched. The CDR3 sequence is CASSLNGGSGVDTQYF. For the CDR3, the DNA is TGTGCCAGCAGCTTAAATGGCGGGAGTGGGGTAGATACGCAGTATTTT.